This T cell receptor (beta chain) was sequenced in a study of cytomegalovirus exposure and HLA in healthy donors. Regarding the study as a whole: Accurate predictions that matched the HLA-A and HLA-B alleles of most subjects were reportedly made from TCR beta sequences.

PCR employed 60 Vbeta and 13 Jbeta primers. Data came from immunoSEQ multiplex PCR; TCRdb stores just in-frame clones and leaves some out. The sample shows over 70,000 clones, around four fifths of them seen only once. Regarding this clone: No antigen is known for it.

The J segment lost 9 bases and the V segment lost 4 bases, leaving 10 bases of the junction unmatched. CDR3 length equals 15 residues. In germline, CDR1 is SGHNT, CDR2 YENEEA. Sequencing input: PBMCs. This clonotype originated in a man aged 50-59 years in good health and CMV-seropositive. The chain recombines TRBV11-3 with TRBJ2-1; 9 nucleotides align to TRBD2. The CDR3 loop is CASSWASGTYSEQFF. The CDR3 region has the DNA TGTGCCAGCAGCTGGGCTAGCGGGACGTATAGTGAGCAGTTCTTC.